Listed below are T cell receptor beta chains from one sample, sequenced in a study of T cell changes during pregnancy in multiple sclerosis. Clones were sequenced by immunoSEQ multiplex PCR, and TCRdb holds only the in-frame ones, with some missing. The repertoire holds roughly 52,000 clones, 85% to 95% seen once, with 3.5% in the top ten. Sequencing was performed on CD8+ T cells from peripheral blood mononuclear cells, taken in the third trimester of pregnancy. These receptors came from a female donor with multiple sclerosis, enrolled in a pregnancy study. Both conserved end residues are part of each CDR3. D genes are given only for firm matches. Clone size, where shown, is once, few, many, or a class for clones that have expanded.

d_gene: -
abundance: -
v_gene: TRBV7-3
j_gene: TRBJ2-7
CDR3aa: CASGTTYEQYF
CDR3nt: TGTGCCAGCGGGACAACCTACGAGCAGTACTTC

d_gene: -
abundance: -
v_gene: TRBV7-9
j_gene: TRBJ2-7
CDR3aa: CASSGGSYEQYF
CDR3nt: TGTGCCAGCTCCGGAGGGTCCTACGAGCAGTACTTC

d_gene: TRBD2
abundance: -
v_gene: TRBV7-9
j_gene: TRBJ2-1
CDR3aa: CASVPGGNEQFF
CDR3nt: TGTGCCAGCGTCCCCGGGGGGAATGAGCAGTTCTTC

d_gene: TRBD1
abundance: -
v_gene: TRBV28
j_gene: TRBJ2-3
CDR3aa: CASRPGQVTDTQYF
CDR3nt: TGTGCCAGCAGACCGGGACAGGTCACAGATACGCAGTATTTT

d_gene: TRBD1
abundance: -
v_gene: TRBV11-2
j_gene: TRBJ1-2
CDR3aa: CASTLLGQGVGYTF
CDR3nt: TGTGCCAGCACCTTACTCGGACAGGGGGTTGGCTACACCTTC

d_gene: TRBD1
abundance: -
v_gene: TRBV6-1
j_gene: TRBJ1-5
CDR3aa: CASSEGGDRLAGPQHF
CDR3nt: TGTGCCAGCAGTGAAGGCGGGGACAGACTCGCGGGGCCCCAGCATTTT

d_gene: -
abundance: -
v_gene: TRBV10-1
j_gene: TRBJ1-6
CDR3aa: CASSQGNSPLHF
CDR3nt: TGCGCCAGCAGCCAGGGTAATTCACCCCTCCACTTT

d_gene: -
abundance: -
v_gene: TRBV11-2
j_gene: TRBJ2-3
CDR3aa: CASSPDTMIPPIVQYF
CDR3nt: TGTGCCAGCAGCCCCGACACCATGATCCCACCCATTGTGCAGTATTTT

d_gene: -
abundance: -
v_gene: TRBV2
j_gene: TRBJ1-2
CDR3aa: CASSEGAGTASYGYTF
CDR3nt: TGTGCCAGCAGTGAAGGTGCGGGAACAGCGTCGTATGGCTACACCTTC

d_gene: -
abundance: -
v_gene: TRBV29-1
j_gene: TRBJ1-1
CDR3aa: CSVPRGPEAFF
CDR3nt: TGCAGCGTCCCGCGGGGGCCGGAAGCTTTCTTT

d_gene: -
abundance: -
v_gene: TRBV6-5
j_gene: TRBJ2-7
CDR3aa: CASSPTWTGYEQYF
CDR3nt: TGTGCCAGCAGTCCGACCTGGACTGGCTACGAGCAGTACTTC

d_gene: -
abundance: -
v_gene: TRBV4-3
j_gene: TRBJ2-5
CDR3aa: CASSQGLGSATQETQYF
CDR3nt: TGCGCCAGCAGCCAGGGGCTAGGATCGGCGACCCAAGAGACCCAGTACTTC

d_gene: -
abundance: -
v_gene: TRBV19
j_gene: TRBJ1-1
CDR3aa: CASSISHSRNTEAFF
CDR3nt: TGTGCCAGTAGTATAAGCCACAGCCGGAACACTGAAGCTTTCTTT

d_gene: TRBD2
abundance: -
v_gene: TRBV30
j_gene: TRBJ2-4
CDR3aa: CAWIGTSGRPSQNIQYF
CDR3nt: TGTGCCTGGATAGGGACTAGCGGGAGGCCCAGCCAAAACATTCAGTACTTC

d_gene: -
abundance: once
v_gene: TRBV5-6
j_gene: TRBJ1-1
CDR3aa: CASSFEGERVEAFF
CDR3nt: TGTGCCAGCAGCTTCGAAGGGGAAAGAGTCGAAGCTTTCTTT

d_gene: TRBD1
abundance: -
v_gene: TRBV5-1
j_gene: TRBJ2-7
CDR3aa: CASRLGQTYEQYF
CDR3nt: TGCGCCAGCAGACTGGGACAGACCTACGAGCAGTACTTC

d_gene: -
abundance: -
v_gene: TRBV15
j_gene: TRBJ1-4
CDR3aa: CATSATGWFNEKLFF
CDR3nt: TGTGCCACCAGCGCCACAGGGTGGTTTAACGAAAAACTGTTTTTT